These 3 T cell receptor beta chains share one sample of origin, sequenced in a study of blood T cell repertoires in COVID-19. Using immunoSEQ multiplex PCR, the repertoire was profiled, and TCRdb retains in-frame clones only, with some absent. The repertoire consists of about 190,000 clones, with about 90% occurring once and the leading ten covering approximately 0.62%. Sequencing used peripheral blood. Every receptor here comes from a man in his forties or fifties with acute or convalescent COVID-19.

J is TRBJ1-1 and V is TRBV7-2, with D possibly matching TRBD1 (5 bases). CDR1 is SGHTA, CDR2 FQGNSA, per germline. Trimming cost V 5 bases and J 1 base, with 14 bases left between them. The length of the CDR3 is 15 residues. The CDR3 loop reads CASSEWGRTNTEAFF. The CDR3, as DNA: TGTGCCAGCAGCGAATGGGGCAGGACGAACACTGAAGCTTTCTTT.

The chain is built from TRBV21-1 and TRBJ1-3. TRBV21-1 is termed a pseudogene. The CDR3 contains 15 residues. The CDR3: CASSKWEDSGNTIYF. The CDR3 nucleotides read TGTGCCAGCAGCAAATGGGAGGACTCTGGAAACACCATATATTTT.

The chain is built from TRBV13 and TRBJ1-1, with D perhaps matching TRBD1 (6 bases). Deletions cut 5 bases from V and 3 bases from J, with 16 bases between. Germline V gene sequence: CDR1 PRHDT, CDR2 FYEKMQ (reference sequence). CDR3 length: 15 amino acids. The CDR3 loop reads CASSPWGHRDTEAFF. CDR3 bases: TGTGCCAGCAGCCCTTGGGGGCACCGCGACACTGAAGCTTTCTTT.